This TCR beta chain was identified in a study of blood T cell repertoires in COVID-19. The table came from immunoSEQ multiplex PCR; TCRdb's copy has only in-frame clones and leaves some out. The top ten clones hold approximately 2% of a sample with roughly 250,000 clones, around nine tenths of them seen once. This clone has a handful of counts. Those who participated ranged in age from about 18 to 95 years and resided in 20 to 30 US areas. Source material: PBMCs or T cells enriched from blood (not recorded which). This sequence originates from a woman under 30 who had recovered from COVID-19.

The CDR3 sequence is CASSLPGMNTEAFF. DNA of the CDR3: TGTGCCAGCAGCTTACCAGGGATGAACACTGAAGCTTTCTTT. The chain joins TRBV7-2 to TRBJ1-1; a possible D gene is TRBD1 (5 bases). The CDR3 contains 14 residues. The germline CDR1 and CDR2 sequences are SGHTA and FQGNSA. V lost 2 bases to trimming and J lost 0 bases, with 7 bases between them.